Below, one T cell receptor beta chain is given with its context. This specimen comes from a study of shared clonotypes between healthy human individuals. Whole-study context: In total, the donors were two women and a few men aged 18 to 49.

The CDR3 totals 13 residues. Germline V gene sequence: CDR1 LNHDA, CDR2 SQIVND (reference sequence). J gave up 6 bases and V 5 bases, and 6 bases lay outside the gene matches. The assay ran at deep level. How the authors handled the data: ImmunoSEQ junction-only sequences lacked quality scores, so their filtering differed. Using immunoSEQ multiplex PCR, the repertoire was profiled, and TCRdb retains in-frame clones only, with some absent. V and J calls and clone size are as listed in that table; D and trimming were resolved from the DNA. The data show around 500,000 clones, around 78% seen once. Input material: PBMCs. The V gene is TRBV19, the J gene TRBJ2-7, with TRBD2 matching over 8 bases. The sequence derives from a woman between 40 and 55 years old in good health. Some clones in this sample may be carry-over from other donors' samples. The CDR3 sequence: CASSARLAGEQYF. CDR3 bases: TGTGCCAGTAGTGCCCGTCTAGCGGGCGAGCAGTACTTC.